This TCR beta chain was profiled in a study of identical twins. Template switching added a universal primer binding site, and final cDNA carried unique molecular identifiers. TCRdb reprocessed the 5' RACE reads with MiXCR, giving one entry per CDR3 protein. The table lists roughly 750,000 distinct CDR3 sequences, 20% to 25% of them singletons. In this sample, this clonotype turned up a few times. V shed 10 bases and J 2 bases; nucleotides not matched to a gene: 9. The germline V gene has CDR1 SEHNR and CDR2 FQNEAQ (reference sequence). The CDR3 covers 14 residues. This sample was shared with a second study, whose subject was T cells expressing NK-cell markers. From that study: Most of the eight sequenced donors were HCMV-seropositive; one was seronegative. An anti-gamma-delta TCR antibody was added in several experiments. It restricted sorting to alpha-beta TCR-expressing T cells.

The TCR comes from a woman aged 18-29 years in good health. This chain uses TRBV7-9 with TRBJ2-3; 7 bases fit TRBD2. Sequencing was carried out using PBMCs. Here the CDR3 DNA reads TGTGCCACCATGAGGGACTACCCCACAGATACGCAGTATTTT. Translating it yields CATMRDYPTDTQYF.